This TCR beta chain was profiled in a study of beta chain features in type 1 diabetes. Study-wide results and caveats: Type 1 diabetes patients showed fewer insertions and more deletions at VDJ junctions. Across all four CD4+ subsets, people with type 1 diabetes showed modestly shorter TCRB CDR3s. Whether HLA type affects TCRB rearrangement stayed undetermined in the present work.

CDR3 size: 13 residues. V dropped 3 bases and J dropped 6 bases, with 9 bases sitting between them. Germline CDR1 reads LGHNT; CDR2 reads FRNRAP. This clone occurred a few times. Its antigen is currently unknown. Isolated RNA was reverse transcribed in full, so expressed TCRB transcripts were sequenced. Method: immunoSEQ multiplex PCR; TCRdb's copy keeps in-frame clones and lacks some. The profile shows 250,000 to 400,000 clones, 14% of them singletons. This sequence joins TRBV12-5 and TRBJ1-5; no definite D call. Sequencing was performed on central memory CD4+ T cells from blood. This clonotype was obtained from a man under 40 in good health. The CDR3 spells CASGLRFGQPQHF. The CDR3, as DNA: TGTGCTAGTGGTTTAAGGTTTGGTCAGCCCCAGCATTTT.